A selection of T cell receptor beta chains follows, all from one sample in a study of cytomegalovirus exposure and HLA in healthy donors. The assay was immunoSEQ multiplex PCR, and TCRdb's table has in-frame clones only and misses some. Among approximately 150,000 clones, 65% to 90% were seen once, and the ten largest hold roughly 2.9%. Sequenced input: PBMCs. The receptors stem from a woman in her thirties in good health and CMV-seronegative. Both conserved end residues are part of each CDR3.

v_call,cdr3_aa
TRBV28,CASSIRTGTTLRNTIYF
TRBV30,CAWVPGNFYGYTF
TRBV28,CASTPGRQTYEQYF
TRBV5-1,CASSVREGRNTEAFF
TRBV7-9,CASSLGRGYEQYF
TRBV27,CASSSGLRYEQYF
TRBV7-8,CASSLPLAGGLGPYEQYF
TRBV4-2,CASSQEGTGDLSYEQYF
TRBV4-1,CASSPGLARETQYF
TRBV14,CASSHTGLNTF